These 7 T cell receptor beta chains originate from one sample sequenced in a study of blood T cell repertoires in COVID-19. Measured with immunoSEQ multiplex PCR; TCRdb has only the in-frame clones, and not every one. The sample includes under 200,000 clones, 87% of them seen just once. The specimen sequenced was peripheral blood. These TCRs come from a woman aged 55-69 years who had recovered from COVID-19.

The chain joins TRBV15 to TRBJ2-5; a possible D gene is TRBD1 (6 bases). CDR3 size: 15 residues. CDR1 LNHNV and CDR2 YYDKDF come from the germline V gene (reference sequence). V was cut by 1 base and J by 0 bases, with 9 bases left in between. The CDR3: CATSRGGQYQETQYF. For the CDR3, the DNA is TGTGCCACCAGCAGAGGTGGACAGTACCAAGAGACCCAGTACTTC.

V usage is TRBV18 and J usage is TRBJ1-5; possible D gene TRBD1, 5 bases. The germline V and J ends were trimmed by 2 bases and 4 bases, with 9 bases remaining between them. CDR1 KGHSH and CDR2 LQKENI come from the germline V gene. The CDR3 sequence is 14 residues long. CDR3 DNA: TGTGCCAGCTCACCAGTGACAGCGAATCAGCCCCAGCATTTT. Translation: CASSPVTANQPQHF.

This chain joins TRBV6-2 or TRBV6-3 and TRBJ1-1, with D possibly TRBD1 on 6 matching bases. Germline values: CDR1 MNHEY, CDR2 SVGEGT. The ends were cut back, 5 bases at V and 1 base at J, with 8 bases in the middle. The CDR3 has 13 amino acids. CDR3 bases: TGTGCCAGCAGTCTACAGGGGAACACTGAAGCTTTCTTT. Its protein is CASSLQGNTEAFF.

This rearrangement joins TRBV27 to TRBJ2-6; a possible D gene is TRBD1 (5 bases). Trimming cost V 5 bases and J 2 bases, with 10 bases left between them. From germline, CDR1 is MNHEY and CDR2 SMNVEV (reference sequence). The CDR3 runs 15 residues. CDR3 sequence reads: CASSPRAPGANVLTF. The CDR3 DNA is TGTGCCAGCAGTCCCAGGGCGCCTGGGGCCAACGTCCTGACTTTC.

This rearrangement joins TRBV13 to TRBJ2-2; 8 nucleotides match TRBD1. The CDR3 covers 17 residues. Trimming at V came to 3 bases and at J to 3 bases, leaving 9 bases not matched to a gene. CDR1 PRHDT and CDR2 FYEKMQ come from the germline V gene (reference sequence). CDR3 sequence (DNA): TGTGCCAGCAGCTTGTCCCTGACAGGGGTGGACACCGGGGAGCTGTTTTTT. Translated, it gives CASSLSLTGVDTGELFF.

The rearrangement uses TRBV5-4 and TRBJ1-5; D is ambiguous. Germline V gives CDR1 SGHNT, CDR2 YYREEE (reference sequence). This CDR3 has 13 residues. V was clipped by 4 bases and J by 4 bases, with 9 bases between them. CDR3 sequence reads: CASSRDTNQPQHF. The DNA for the CDR3 is TGTGCCAGCAGCAGAGACACAAATCAGCCCCAGCATTTT.

At least ten counts were recorded for this clone. The V gene is TRBV4-2, the J gene TRBJ2-2; D is undetermined. This CDR3 contains 15 residues. CDR1 is LGHNA, CDR2 YNFKEQ, per germline. V was pared by 1 base and J by 8 bases, with 14 bases between. CDR3 in DNA: TGTGCCAGCAGCCAAGCAACCAGCGTGCTAGGGGAGCTGTTTTTT. It yields the protein CASSQATSVLGELFF.